The rows below give T cell receptor beta chains drawn from one sample of a study of graft-versus-host responses after intestinal transplantation. These receptors lack a known antigen. Clones were read by immunoSEQ multiplex PCR, and TCRdb kept only the in-frame ones, dropping some. The sample records 90,000 to 95,000 clones, around 90% being singletons. Sequencing was performed on unstimulated CD8+ T cells sorted from spleen or lymph node cells, taken before intestinal transplant. These receptor sequences come from a human donor who received an intestinal transplant. The CDR3 runs from the conserved cysteine through the conserved F or W. A D gene is named only where the DNA matches it firmly. Not every row has a clone size; where given, it reads once, few, many or a size class.

j_call: TRBJ2-7; v_call: TRBV10-2; clone_size: .; d_call: TRBD2; cdr3_nt: TGCGCCAGCAGTGAGTGGACTAGCGGGCCGTCCTACGAGCAGTACTTC; cdr3_aa: CASSEWTSGPSYEQYF
j_call: TRBJ1-2; v_call: TRBV6-1; clone_size: .; d_call: .; cdr3_nt: TGTGCCAGCAAGATGAAGGGAGGGGCCTATGGCTACACCTTC; cdr3_aa: CASKMKGGAYGYTF
j_call: TRBJ2-1; v_call: TRBV29-1; clone_size: .; d_call: .; cdr3_nt: TGCAGCGTTGAAGATCTCGGCGGGAAAGGGAATGAGCAGTTCTTC; cdr3_aa: CSVEDLGGKGNEQFF
j_call: TRBJ2-7; v_call: TRBV6-5; clone_size: .; d_call: .; cdr3_nt: TGTGCCAGCAGGTCCCTTGAGGACAACTCCTACGAGCAGTACTTC; cdr3_aa: CASRSLEDNSYEQYF
j_call: TRBJ2-7; v_call: TRBV6-5; clone_size: .; d_call: .; cdr3_nt: TGTGCCAGCAGTTACGTTTGGGGGCAGGTCTCCTACGAGCAGTACTTC; cdr3_aa: CASSYVWGQVSYEQYF
j_call: TRBJ1-5; v_call: TRBV4-1; clone_size: .; d_call: TRBD1; cdr3_nt: TGCGCCAGCAGCCGGGATCCGACAGGGACTAGCAATCAGCCCCAGCATTTT; cdr3_aa: CASSRDPTGTSNQPQHF
j_call: TRBJ2-1; v_call: TRBV2; clone_size: .; d_call: .; cdr3_nt: TGTGCCAGCAGGGGAGGAAATGAGCAGTTCTTC; cdr3_aa: CASRGGNEQFF
j_call: TRBJ2-1; v_call: TRBV27; clone_size: .; d_call: .; cdr3_nt: TGTGCCAGCGGGTACAATGAGCAGTTCTTC; cdr3_aa: CASGYNEQFF
j_call: TRBJ2-1; v_call: TRBV9; clone_size: .; d_call: TRBD1; cdr3_nt: TGTGCCAGTAGCCCGCCGGGCAGGGGGACATACAATGAGCAGTTCTTC; cdr3_aa: CASSPPGRGTYNEQFF
j_call: TRBJ2-3; v_call: TRBV29-1; clone_size: .; d_call: .; cdr3_nt: TGCAGCGTTGAAGAAGGGGACTCCACAGAGACGCAGTATTTT; cdr3_aa: CSVEEGDSTETQYF
j_call: TRBJ2-4; v_call: TRBV6-1; clone_size: .; d_call: .; cdr3_nt: TGTGCCAGCAGCGAACGGATCTACAAAAACATTCAGTACTTC; cdr3_aa: CASSERIYKNIQYF
j_call: TRBJ2-7; v_call: TRBV4-1; clone_size: .; d_call: .; cdr3_nt: TGCGCCAGCAGCCAAGGGTATTCCTACGAGCAGTACTTC; cdr3_aa: CASSQGYSYEQYF
j_call: TRBJ2-7; v_call: TRBV7-2; clone_size: once; d_call: .; cdr3_nt: TGTGCCAGCAGAAAGATTAGCAGCGAGCAGTACTTC; cdr3_aa: CASRKISSEQYF
j_call: TRBJ1-1; v_call: TRBV4-1; clone_size: .; d_call: .; cdr3_nt: TGCGCCAGCAGCCACTGGAAAGGTTTGAGTGAAGCTTTCTTT; cdr3_aa: CASSHWKGLSEAFF
j_call: TRBJ2-5; v_call: TRBV13; clone_size: once; d_call: .; cdr3_nt: TGTGCCAGCAGCCCGGGACTTCCGGAGACCCAGTACTTC; cdr3_aa: CASSPGLPETQYF
j_call: TRBJ2-1; v_call: TRBV11-2; clone_size: medium-sized; d_call: .; cdr3_nt: TGTGCCAGCAGCTTAGCCCAGGGGAATGAGCAGTTCTTC; cdr3_aa: CASSLAQGNEQFF
j_call: TRBJ2-4; v_call: TRBV4-1; clone_size: once; d_call: TRBD2; cdr3_nt: TGCGCCAGCAGCCAAGATGATAGCGGGAAAGTCATTCAGTACTTC; cdr3_aa: CASSQDDSGKVIQYF
j_call: TRBJ1-3; v_call: TRBV6-5; clone_size: few; d_call: .; cdr3_nt: TGTGCCAGCAGCTATGGGGGGCCTGGAAACACCATATATTTT; cdr3_aa: CASSYGGPGNTIYF
j_call: TRBJ2-7; v_call: TRBV6-5; clone_size: .; d_call: TRBD1; cdr3_nt: TGTGCCAGCAGTGCGGACAGGGAGAGGATCCACGAGCAGTACTTC; cdr3_aa: CASSADRERIHEQYF
j_call: TRBJ2-1; v_call: TRBV5-1; clone_size: .; d_call: .; cdr3_nt: TGCGCCAGCAGCCCCGAAGTTTGTGTTCCCTGTCTGTCCGGCCACAATGAGCAGTTCTTC; cdr3_aa: CASSPEVCVPCLSGHNEQFF
j_call: TRBJ2-1; v_call: TRBV11-2; clone_size: .; d_call: .; cdr3_nt: TGTGCCAGCAGTTTTGGATCGGGGAGGACTCAAAATCGACACAATGAGCAGTTCTTC; cdr3_aa: CASSFGSGRTQNRHNEQFF
j_call: TRBJ2-5; v_call: TRBV6-6; clone_size: .; d_call: .; cdr3_nt: TGTGCCAGCAGTTACTCTATCGGGGAATCAGAGACCCAGTACTTC; cdr3_aa: CASSYSIGESETQYF
j_call: TRBJ2-5; v_call: TRBV29-1; clone_size: once; d_call: TRBD2; cdr3_nt: TGCAGCGTCGTCGGACTAGCGGGGGTTCAAGAGACCCAGTACTTC; cdr3_aa: CSVVGLAGVQETQYF
j_call: TRBJ1-2; v_call: TRBV4-1; clone_size: .; d_call: .; cdr3_nt: TGCGCCAGCAGCCAAGTGGCAGTTAACTATGGCTACACCTTC; cdr3_aa: CASSQVAVNYGYTF
j_call: TRBJ2-7; v_call: TRBV6-5; clone_size: .; d_call: .; cdr3_nt: TGTGCCAGCAGGTACACCTACGAGCAGTACTTC; cdr3_aa: CASRYTYEQYF
j_call: TRBJ2-7; v_call: TRBV19; clone_size: .; d_call: .; cdr3_nt: TGTGCCAGTAGTATAGATGGGTACGAGCAGTACTTC; cdr3_aa: CASSIDGYEQYF
j_call: TRBJ2-3; v_call: TRBV11-2; clone_size: .; d_call: .; cdr3_nt: TGTGCCAGCAGCTTAGGACTAGAGGGGGAGGGCCATTTTACAGATACGCAGTATTTT; cdr3_aa: CASSLGLEGEGHFTDTQYF
j_call: TRBJ2-3; v_call: TRBV6-5; clone_size: .; d_call: .; cdr3_nt: TGTGCCAGCAGTCAACTGCTTAGCACAGATACGCAGTATTTT; cdr3_aa: CASSQLLSTDTQYF
j_call: TRBJ1-5; v_call: TRBV27; clone_size: .; d_call: TRBD1; cdr3_nt: TGCGCCAGCAGACACGGGACAGGAGGCAATCAGCCCCAGCATTTT; cdr3_aa: CASRHGTGGNQPQHF
j_call: TRBJ2-6; v_call: TRBV4-2; clone_size: .; d_call: .; cdr3_nt: TGTGCCAGCAGCCAAGTGGGCACAGAATCCAACGTCCTGACTTTC; cdr3_aa: CASSQVGTESNVLTF
j_call: TRBJ2-1; v_call: TRBV27; clone_size: once; d_call: .; cdr3_nt: TGTGCCAGCAGGGCCCCACCCCTCTGGAATGAGCAGTTCTTC; cdr3_aa: CASRAPPLWNEQFF
j_call: TRBJ2-1; v_call: TRBV7-9; clone_size: .; d_call: .; cdr3_nt: TGTGCCAGCAGCTCCCCCACCCCCAGCTCCTACAATGAGCAGTTCTTC; cdr3_aa: CASSSPTPSSYNEQFF
j_call: TRBJ2-1; v_call: TRBV11-1; clone_size: .; d_call: .; cdr3_nt: TGTGCCAGCAGCTGGAACCACAATGAGCAGTTCTTC; cdr3_aa: CASSWNHNEQFF
j_call: TRBJ1-2; v_call: TRBV6-5; clone_size: few; d_call: .; cdr3_nt: TGTGCCAGCAGTTCCGGGAATAACTATGGCTACACCTTC; cdr3_aa: CASSSGNNYGYTF
j_call: TRBJ2-3; v_call: TRBV25-1; clone_size: .; d_call: .; cdr3_nt: TGTGCCAGTTCAGAGTGGACAGATACGCAGTATTTT; cdr3_aa: CASSEWTDTQYF
j_call: TRBJ1-6; v_call: TRBV6-5; clone_size: few; d_call: .; cdr3_nt: TGTGCCAGCAGACAGGCTATGGGCATTTCACCCCTCCACTTT; cdr3_aa: CASRQAMGISPLHF
j_call: TRBJ2-7; v_call: TRBV7-9; clone_size: .; d_call: .; cdr3_nt: TGTGCCAGCAGGCGGGACTTCCAAACCCCCTACGAGCAGTACTTC; cdr3_aa: CASRRDFQTPYEQYF